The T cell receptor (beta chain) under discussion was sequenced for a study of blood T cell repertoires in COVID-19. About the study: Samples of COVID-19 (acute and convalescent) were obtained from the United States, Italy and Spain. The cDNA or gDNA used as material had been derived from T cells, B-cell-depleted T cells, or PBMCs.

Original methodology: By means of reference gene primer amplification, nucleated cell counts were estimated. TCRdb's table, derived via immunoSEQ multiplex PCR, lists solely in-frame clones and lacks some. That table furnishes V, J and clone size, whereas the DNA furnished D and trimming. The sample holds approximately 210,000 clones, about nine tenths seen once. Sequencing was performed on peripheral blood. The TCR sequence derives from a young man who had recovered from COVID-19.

The CDR3 DNA follows: TGTGCCAGCAGCTTGGCACAGGGGTTTGGTCCCCAGCATTTT. Amino acids: CASSLAQGFGPQHF. The rearrangement links TRBV5-8 to TRBJ1-5; TRBD1 matches 7 bases. The CDR3 consists of 14 residues. Germline lookup yields CDR1 SGHTS and CDR2 YDEGEE. With V trimmed by 0 bases and J by 10 bases, 7 bases remained unmatched.